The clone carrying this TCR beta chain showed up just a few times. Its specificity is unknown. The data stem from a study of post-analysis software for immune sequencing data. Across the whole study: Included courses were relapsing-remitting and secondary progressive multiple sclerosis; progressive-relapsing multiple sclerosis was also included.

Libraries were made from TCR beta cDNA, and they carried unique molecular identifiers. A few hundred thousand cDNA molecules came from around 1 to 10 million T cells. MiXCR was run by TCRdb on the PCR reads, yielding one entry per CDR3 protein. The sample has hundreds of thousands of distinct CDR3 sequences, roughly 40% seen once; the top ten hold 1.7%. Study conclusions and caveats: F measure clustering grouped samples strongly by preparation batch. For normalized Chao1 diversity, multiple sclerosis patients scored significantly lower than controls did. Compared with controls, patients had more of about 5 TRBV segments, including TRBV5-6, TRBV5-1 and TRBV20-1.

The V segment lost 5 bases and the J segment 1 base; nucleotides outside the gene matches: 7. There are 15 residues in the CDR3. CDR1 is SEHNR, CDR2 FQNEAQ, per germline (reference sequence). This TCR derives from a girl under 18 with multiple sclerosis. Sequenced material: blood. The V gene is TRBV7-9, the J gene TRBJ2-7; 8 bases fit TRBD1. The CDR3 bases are TGTGCCAGCAGCCAGAACAGGGGGTTGTCCTACGAGCAGTACTTC. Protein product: CASSQNRGLSYEQYF.